The sequence of this T cell receptor beta chain was determined in a study of cytomegalovirus exposure and HLA in healthy donors. The PCR ran on 60 Vbeta and 13 Jbeta primers. The method was immunoSEQ multiplex PCR; TCRdb's version includes in-frame clones alone and lacks a portion of them. The sample comprises 200,000 to 250,000 clones, 65% to 90% of which are singletons, and approximately 1.4% rests with the top ten. Looked up from germline, CDR1 is ENHRY and CDR2 is SYGVKD. The CDR3 has 14 residues. The ends were cut back, 6 bases at V and 0 bases at J, with 11 bases in the middle. The source material was PBMCs. The V gene is TRBV10-3, the J gene TRBJ1-1, with D possibly being TRBD1 (6 bases). This TCR was sampled from a girl aged 10 to 17 in good health and CMV-seronegative. This chain's CDR3 is CAIREGEMNTEAFF. The CDR3 DNA reads TGTGCCATCAGGGAGGGGGAGATGAACACTGAAGCTTTCTTT.